This T cell receptor (beta chain) was retrieved from a study of shared clonotypes between healthy human individuals (dated by TCRdb to the early 2020s). For the study in its entirety: A couple of women and a few men aged 18 to 49 years were included in the cohort. For each donor, CD4 naive and CD4 memory were each given three plates, CD8 naive was given two plates, and CD8 memory was given one plate. Blood TCR repertoires of about five healthy adults were deeply sequenced to estimate repertoire size and the extent of clonotype sharing between individuals. Different laboratories and diverse techniques were used to prepare libraries and sequence TCR repertoires, to increase sequencing depth and limit assay-specific biases. Between about 0.85 and 8.9 billion PBMCs per donor were obtained by leukapheresis. On the study overall, not on this receptor specifically: Naive subsets generally had larger estimated clonotype richness than memory subsets. Clonotypes shared by all four sorted-subset donors showed higher generation probabilities than non-shared clonotypes. Pairwise subsampling indicated that sequencing depth was expected to affect the degree of clonotype sharing among donors. Even with the large sequencing depth, rarefaction of the sorted-subset datasets indicated that sequencing was incomplete. Sampling was restricted to blood, and TCR repertoires in tissue are likely to differ from TCR repertoires in blood. Across four donors, roughly 5.4% of naive CD4, 3% to 3.5% of naive CD8, 2% to 2.5% of memory CD4, and approximately 0.4% of memory CD8 clonotypes were shared. Because the study included only a small number of donors, the genetic and exposure-history diversity represented was limited.

Using the deep immunoSEQ assay, multiplex PCR amplified TCR CDR3 regions from genomic DNA. Extracted genomic DNA from each cell subset was spread evenly across all wells of several immunoSEQ 96-well plates, with each plate serving as a replicate. Each replicate PCR for sorted subsets received about 0.2 ug genomic DNA, equal to tens of thousands of T cell genomes. Purified libraries were quantified with a Qubit 3.0 fluorometer, sized on a Bioanalyzer 2100, and re-quantified with the KAPA Library Quantification kit. A separate single-read 150-cycle Illumina NextSeq 550 flow cell was used to sequence each immunoSEQ 96-well plate. The source study handled its data this way. Because only junctional sequences without quality scores were contained in the immunoSEQ output, filtering matching that applied to full-length reads could not be performed. To assign V/J genes and CDR3, sequences were annotated against IMGT germline references using PyIR, a Python wrapper for IgBLAST v1.9. Any read was removed if the V/J assignment was weak (E-value above 1e-6), the CDR3 was missing, or the read contained stop codons, out-of-frame junctions, or ambiguous translated residues. V3J clonotypes were defined by identical inferred V gene, J gene, and CDR3 amino acid sequence. To compute the percentage overlap between repertoires, the number of shared unique clonotypes was divided by the size of the smaller repertoire. Richness of each repertoire was evaluated using RTK rarefaction, the Chao1 estimator, and Recon v2.1 estimates of unobserved clonotypes. Generation probabilities for all TCRbeta clonotypes obtained by the gDNA method from a handful of donors were computed using OLGA. Entries here come from immuneACCESS through TCRdb and include only in-frame sequences with V and J called. Some clones fail to appear in such tables; in the studies checked, an unresolved V gene covers under half of the shortfall, and the cause of the remainder is unknown. The V and J calls and clone size are taken from that table; D and trimming were inferred from the DNA. The sample table contains 2.5 million or so clones; only one count was recorded for more than 80% of them. Together, the top ten hold around 0.14% of the sample.

As to this clone: Its antigen remains unidentified. Base qualities are missing; no much larger clone stands one base away.

The donors were healthy, HIV-negative adults who had no recently reported acute infections or vaccinations. Every donor was a Caucasian adult residing in Nashville, Tennessee, USA. CD4+ T cells were enriched by magnetic negative selection; naive cells were then positively selected on CD45RA, and the negative fraction formed the memory subset. Blood was collected by leukapheresis, and PBMCs were isolated by Ficoll-Histopaque density gradient centrifugation and then cryopreserved in liquid nitrogen vapor phase. Analytical flow cytometry was used to check the purity and quantity of every magnetically sorted T cell population. From each sorted fraction, genomic DNA was isolated and quantified by UV absorbance on a Nanodrop 2000c. From a lookup of the germline V gene, CDR1 and CDR2 are MGHRA and YSYEKL. From its cysteine to its phenylalanine, the CDR3 spans 17 amino acids. CDR3 DNA is the only sequence kept; it has 51 bases, read in frame from the first base. Germline trimming amounts to 1 base on V and 1 base on J, with 5 as the count of junction bases outside the gene matches.

Recombination joined TRBV4-1 with TRBJ2-7, with 12 junctional bases fitting TRBD2. Sequenced: naive CD4+ T cells sorted from blood. What the cell subset or site label conveys for this sample: CD45RA+ positively selected. The receptor was derived from a man younger than 30 in good health. CDR3 region: CASSQGWTSGISYEQYF. The DNA is as follows: TGCGCCAGCAGCCAAGGGTGGACTAGCGGGATATCCTACGAGCAGTACTTC.